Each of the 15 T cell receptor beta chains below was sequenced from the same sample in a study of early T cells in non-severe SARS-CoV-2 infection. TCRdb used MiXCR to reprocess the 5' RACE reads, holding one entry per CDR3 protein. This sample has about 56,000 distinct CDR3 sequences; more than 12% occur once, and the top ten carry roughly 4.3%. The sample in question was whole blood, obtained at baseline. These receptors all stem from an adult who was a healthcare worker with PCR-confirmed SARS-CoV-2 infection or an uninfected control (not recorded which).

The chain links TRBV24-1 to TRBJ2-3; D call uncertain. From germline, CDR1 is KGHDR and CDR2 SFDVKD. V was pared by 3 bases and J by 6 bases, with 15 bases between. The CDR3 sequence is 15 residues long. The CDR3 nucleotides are TGTGCCACCAGTGATGGGATCCCCTTCGCGGATACGCAGTATTTT. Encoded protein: CATSDGIPFADTQYF.

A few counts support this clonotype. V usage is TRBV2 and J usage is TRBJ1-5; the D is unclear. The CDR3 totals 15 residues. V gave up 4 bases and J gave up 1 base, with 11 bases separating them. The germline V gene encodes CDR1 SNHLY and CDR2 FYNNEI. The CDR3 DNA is TGTGCCAGCAGTGCAGAGGGAGGGAGCAATCAGCCCCAGCATTTT. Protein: CASSAEGGSNQPQHF.

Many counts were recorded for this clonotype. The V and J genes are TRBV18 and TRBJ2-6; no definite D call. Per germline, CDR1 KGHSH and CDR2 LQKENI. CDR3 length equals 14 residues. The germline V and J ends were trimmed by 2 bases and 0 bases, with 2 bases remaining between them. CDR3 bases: TGTGCCAGCTCACCAAGCTCTGGGGCCAACGTCCTGACTTTC. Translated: CASSPSSGANVLTF.

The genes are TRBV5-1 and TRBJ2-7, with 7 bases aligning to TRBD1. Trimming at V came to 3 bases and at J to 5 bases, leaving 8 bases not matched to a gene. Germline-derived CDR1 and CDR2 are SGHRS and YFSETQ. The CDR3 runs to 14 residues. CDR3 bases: TGCGCCAGCAGCTGGGGGACAGAATCAAACGAGCAGTACTTC. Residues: CASSWGTESNEQYF.

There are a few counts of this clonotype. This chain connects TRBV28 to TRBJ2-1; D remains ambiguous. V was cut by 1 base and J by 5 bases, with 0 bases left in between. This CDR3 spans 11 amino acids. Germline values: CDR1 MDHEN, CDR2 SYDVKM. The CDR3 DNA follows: TGTGCCAGCAGTTTATACAATGAGCAGTTCTTC. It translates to CASSLYNEQFF.

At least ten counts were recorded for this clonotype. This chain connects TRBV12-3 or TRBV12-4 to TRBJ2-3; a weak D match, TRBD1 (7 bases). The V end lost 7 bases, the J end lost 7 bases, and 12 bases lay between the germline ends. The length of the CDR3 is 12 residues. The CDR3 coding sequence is TGTGCCAGCACCCCAGGGGGGCATACGCAGTATTTT. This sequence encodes CASTPGGHTQYF.

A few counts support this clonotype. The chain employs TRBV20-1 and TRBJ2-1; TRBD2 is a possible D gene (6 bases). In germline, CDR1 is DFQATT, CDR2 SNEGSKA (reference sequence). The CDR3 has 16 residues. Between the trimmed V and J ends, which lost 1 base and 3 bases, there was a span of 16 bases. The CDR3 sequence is CSARVPGGNLYNEQFF. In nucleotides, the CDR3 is TGCAGTGCTAGAGTTCCCGGGGGAAACCTCTACAATGAGCAGTTCTTC.

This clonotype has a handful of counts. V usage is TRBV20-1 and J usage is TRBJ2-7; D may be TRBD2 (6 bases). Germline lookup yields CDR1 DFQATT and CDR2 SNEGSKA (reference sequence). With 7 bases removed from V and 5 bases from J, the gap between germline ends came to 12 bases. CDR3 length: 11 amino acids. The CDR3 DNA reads TGCAGTGTAAGGGGAGGCCACGAGCAGTACTTC. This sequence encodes CSVRGGHEQYF.

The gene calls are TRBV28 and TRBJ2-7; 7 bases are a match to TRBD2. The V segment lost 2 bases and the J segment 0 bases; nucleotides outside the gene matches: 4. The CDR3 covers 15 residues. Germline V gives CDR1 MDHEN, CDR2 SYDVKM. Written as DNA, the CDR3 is TGTGCCAGCAGTTTAGGGGCTAGCGGCTCCTACGAGCAGTACTTC. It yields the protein CASSLGASGSYEQYF.

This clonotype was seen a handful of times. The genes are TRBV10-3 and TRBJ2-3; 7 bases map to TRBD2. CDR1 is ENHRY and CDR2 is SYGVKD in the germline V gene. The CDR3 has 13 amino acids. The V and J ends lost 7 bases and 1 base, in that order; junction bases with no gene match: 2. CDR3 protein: CAIKAGGTDTQYF. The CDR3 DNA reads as TGTGCCATCAAGGCGGGAGGCACAGATACGCAGTATTTT.

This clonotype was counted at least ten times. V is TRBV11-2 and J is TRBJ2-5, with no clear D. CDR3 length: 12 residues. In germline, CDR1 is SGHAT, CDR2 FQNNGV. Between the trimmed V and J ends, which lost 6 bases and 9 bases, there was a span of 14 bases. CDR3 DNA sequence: TGTGCCAGCAGTTCCGGGCTCCGGGCCCAGTACTTC. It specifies CASSSGLRAQYF.

CDR3: CASSKMGGPDEQFF. The CDR3 DNA reads TGTGCCAGTAGCAAGATGGGGGGACCGGATGAGCAGTTCTTC. The chain couples TRBV19 to TRBJ2-1, with D perhaps matching TRBD2 (6 bases). CDR1 and CDR2 from the germline V gene are LNHDA and SQIVND (reference sequence). CDR3 length: 14 residues. V lost 6 bases to trimming and J lost 8 bases, with 17 bases between them.

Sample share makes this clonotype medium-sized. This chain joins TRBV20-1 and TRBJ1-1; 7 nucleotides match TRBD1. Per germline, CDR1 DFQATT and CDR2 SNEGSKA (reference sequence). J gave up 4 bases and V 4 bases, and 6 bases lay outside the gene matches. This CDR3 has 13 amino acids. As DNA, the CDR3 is TGCAGTGCTAAGGAAGGACAGGTCACTGAAGCTTTCTTT. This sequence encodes CSAKEGQVTEAFF.

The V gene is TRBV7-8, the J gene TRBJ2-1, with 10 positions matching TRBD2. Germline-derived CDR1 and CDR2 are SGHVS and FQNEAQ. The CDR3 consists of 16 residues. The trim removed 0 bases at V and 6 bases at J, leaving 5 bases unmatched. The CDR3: CASSLASSGSVNEQFF. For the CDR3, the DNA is TGTGCCAGCAGCTTAGCTTCTAGCGGGAGTGTCAATGAGCAGTTCTTC.

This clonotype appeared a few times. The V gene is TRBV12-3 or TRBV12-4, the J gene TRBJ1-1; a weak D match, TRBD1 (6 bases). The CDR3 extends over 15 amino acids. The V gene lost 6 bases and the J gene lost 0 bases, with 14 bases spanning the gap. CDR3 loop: CASRSATGVNTEAFF. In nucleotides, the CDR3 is TGTGCCAGCAGGTCAGCGACAGGTGTGAACACTGAAGCTTTCTTT.